A single sample gave rise to the 32 T cell receptor beta chains below, sequenced in a study of T cells in Graves' hyperthyroidism and ophthalmopathy. Amplified TCR beta CDR3 regions came from RNA transcripts. The HTBI primer set was used in a first-round RT-PCR of the TCR CDR3. One entry per CDR3 protein, called by TCRdb with MiXCR from the multiplex PCR reads. The top ten clones hold about 4% of a sample with roughly 380,000 distinct CDR3 sequences, about a fifth of them seen once. Specimen: blood. These receptors were taken from a young woman with Graves' hyperthyroidism.

V is TRBV20-1 and J is TRBJ1-3; 7 bases map to TRBD1. This CDR3 comprises 13 residues. From germline, CDR1 is DFQATT and CDR2 SNEGSKA (reference sequence). The V and J ends lost 5 bases and 3 bases, in that order; junction bases with no gene match: 4. CDR3 coding DNA: TGCAGTGCTTTTGACAGGGTTGGAAACACCATATATTTT. Its protein product is CSAFDRVGNTIYF.

The chain recombines TRBV12-3 or TRBV12-4 with TRBJ2-7, with 13 bases fitting TRBD2. The CDR3 totals 15 residues. Losses at the gene ends were 6 bases for V and 2 bases for J; bases not matched to a gene: 4. The CDR3 loop is CASRVGLAGAYEQYF. The CDR3 nucleotides are TGTGCCAGCAGAGTTGGACTAGCGGGAGCCTACGAGCAGTACTTC.

At least ten counts were recorded for this clonotype. The chain joins TRBV12-3 or TRBV12-4 to TRBJ1-5, with D uncertain. V gave up 1 base and J gave up 3 bases, with 13 bases separating them. CDR3 length: 16 residues. DNA of the CDR3: TGTGCCAGCAGTTTAGGAAGGGAGCCTTCCAATCAGCCCCAGCATTTT. It specifies CASSLGREPSNQPQHF.

This clonotype was seen only once. The chain is built from TRBV6-2 or TRBV6-3 and TRBJ2-5; D might be TRBD2 (5 bases). The CDR3 sequence is 15 residues long. The V and J ends lost 6 bases and 2 bases respectively, with 16 bases between them. Germline values: CDR1 MNHEY, CDR2 SVGEGT. Here the CDR3 DNA reads TGTGCCAGCAGGCCACTGGACTGGGGACAAGAGACCCAGTACTTC. Translating gives CASRPLDWGQETQYF.

This clonotype was seen many times. The conserved final phenylalanine or tryptophan is absent from the CDR3, which likely points to a read error. V usage is TRBV6-1 and J usage is TRBJ1-5, with 7 bases matching TRBD1. V gave up 7 bases and J gave up 5 bases; unmatched junction bases: 5. Germline CDR1 MNHNS, CDR2 SASEGT. The length of the CDR3 is 13 residues. CDR3 loop: CASTVTGDQPQHL. CDR3 bases: TGTGCCAGCACTGTTACAGGGGATCAGCCCCAGCATCTT.

This clonotype was counted many times. The chain joins TRBV7-2 to TRBJ2-3, with 10 bases identical to TRBD2. This CDR3 contains 14 residues. Germline V gene lookup returns CDR1 SGHTA and CDR2 FQGNSA. After removal of 4 bases from V and 5 bases from J, the junction contained 3 bases not matched to a gene. CDR3 nucleotide sequence: TGTGCCAGCAGCTCGGGACTAGCGAAAGATACGCAGTATTTT. Protein: CASSSGLAKDTQYF.

This clonotype has a count of ten or more. The genes are TRBV10-3 and TRBJ1-1; the D is unclear. The CDR3 has 11 amino acids. CDR1 is ENHRY, CDR2 SYGVKD, per germline. Deletions cut 0 bases from V and 8 bases from J, with 4 bases between. In DNA form, the CDR3 reads TGTGCCATCAGTGAGTCGCTCGAAGCTTTCTTT. Protein product: CAISESLEAFF.

The chain uses TRBV12-3 or TRBV12-4 and TRBJ1-1; D is unresolved. CDR3 length: 15 residues. The V end lost 1 base, the J end lost 4 bases, and 13 bases lay between the germline ends. The CDR3 loop reads CASSLEVGVATEAFF. CDR3 nucleotide sequence: TGTGCCAGCAGTTTAGAGGTCGGGGTTGCCACTGAAGCTTTCTTT.

This clonotype was seen ten or more times. This chain connects TRBV20-1 to TRBJ2-2, with D tentatively TRBD1 or TRBD2 (5 bases each). V was shortened by 3 bases and J by 2 bases, with 16 bases between the two germline ends. There are 16 residues in the CDR3. Germline lookup yields CDR1 DFQATT and CDR2 SNEGSKA (reference sequence). The CDR3 is CSARDRRDGNTGELFF. CDR3 coding DNA: TGCAGTGCTAGGGACCGCCGGGACGGCAACACCGGGGAGCTGTTTTTT.

This clonotype appeared many times. The CDR3 region has the DNA TGTGCCAGCAGCCAATCCGCCAGGGGCTACACCTTC. This sequence encodes CASSQSARGYTF. The chain has TRBV3-1 and TRBJ1-2, with no clear D. CDR1 and CDR2 from the germline V gene are LGHDT and YNNKEL (reference sequence). V shed 2 bases and J shed 8 bases, with 9 bases lying between them. The CDR3 runs 12 residues.

This chain links TRBV6-2 or TRBV6-3 with TRBJ2-7; D is uncertain. This CDR3 spans 12 amino acids. Trimming cost V 2 bases and J 4 bases, with 6 bases left between them. Germline V gene data show CDR1 as MNHEY and CDR2 as SVGEGT. CDR3 DNA: TGTGCCAGCAGTTACACTGGGTACGAGCAGTACTTC. Amino acid sequence: CASSYTGYEQYF.

The gene calls are TRBV4-2 and TRBJ1-2; 7 nucleotides match TRBD1. The CDR3 extends over 16 amino acids. V shed 5 bases, J shed 2 bases, and the junction held 11 bases outside the gene matches. Germline assignment: CDR1 LGHNA and CDR2 YNFKEQ. CDR3 sequence reads: CASSSRTGSPNYGYTF. The CDR3 DNA reads TGTGCCAGCAGCTCTCGGACAGGATCCCCAAACTATGGCTACACCTTC.

This clonotype has a count of ten or more. The chain joins TRBV4-1 to TRBJ1-2, with 9 bases lining up with TRBD1. Trimming at V came to 0 bases and at J to 7 bases, leaving 6 bases not matched to a gene. The germline gives CDR1 MGHRA, CDR2 YSYEKL. The CDR3 loop spans 15 amino acids. CDR3 sequence: CASSQDTGGYGGYTF. DNA for the CDR3: TGCGCCAGCAGCCAAGATACAGGGGGCTACGGTGGCTACACCTTC.

This clonotype was seen many times. The chain employs TRBV9 and TRBJ1-5, with 7 nucleotides matching TRBD1. The V gene end was trimmed by 3 bases and the J gene end by 0 bases; junction bases not matched to a gene: 3. Germline CDR1 reads SGDLS; CDR2 reads YYNGEE. CDR3 size: 15 residues. CDR3 in amino acids: CASSAGQVSNQPQHF. DNA for the CDR3: TGTGCCAGCAGCGCCGGACAGGTTAGCAATCAGCCCCAGCATTTT.

The sample holds many counts of this clonotype. V and J are TRBV28 and TRBJ2-7, with no clear D. Germline V gene data show CDR1 as MDHEN and CDR2 as SYDVKM. V lost 6 bases and J lost 1, with 16 bases in between. This CDR3 has 15 residues. CDR3 residues: CASSSPLSGSYEQYF. CDR3 DNA: TGTGCCAGCAGCTCCCCCCTGTCTGGGTCCTACGAGCAGTACTTC.

This clonotype has just a few counts. The J gene is TRBJ2-7, the V gene TRBV7-2; 8 positions agree with TRBD1. Germline loops: CDR1 SGHTA, CDR2 FQGNSA. This CDR3 is 16 amino acids long. J was trimmed by 7 bases and V by 0 bases; bases with no gene match: 11. CDR3 sequence (DNA): TGTGCCAGCAGCTTAGCCCCCCGGACAGGGAACCGGGAGCAGTACTTC. Its translation: CASSLAPRTGNREQYF.

Only a few counts were recorded for this clonotype. The rearrangement links TRBV11-1 to TRBJ2-5; TRBD2 might be the D (7 bases). Germline V gene sequence: CDR1 SGHAT, CDR2 FQDESV (reference sequence). The CDR3 covers 21 residues. Trimming stripped 2 bases from V and 5 bases from J, with 33 bases between. The chain's CDR3 is CASSLSSRLQGPQAGRETQYF. The CDR3, as DNA: TGTGCCAGCAGCTTAAGCTCCAGGCTCCAGGGGCCCCAAGCGGGGCGGGAGACCCAGTACTTC.

This clonotype was picked up many times. The V call is TRBV27, the J call TRBJ2-7; 9 nucleotides align to TRBD1. The V and J ends lost 5 bases and 5 bases, in that order; junction bases with no gene match: 10. The CDR3 sequence is 15 residues long. Looked up from germline, CDR1 is MNHEY and CDR2 is SMNVEV (reference sequence). Here the CDR3 reads CASSPRDRDWDEQYF. The DNA of the CDR3 is TGTGCCAGCAGTCCGAGGGACAGGGATTGGGACGAGCAGTACTTC.

The sample holds many counts of this clonotype. V is TRBV20-1 and J is TRBJ1-1; no clear D gene. CDR1 is DFQATT, CDR2 SNEGSKA, per germline (reference sequence). The CDR3 sequence is 11 residues long. Trimming left V 3 bases short and J 2 bases short, with 4 bases between. CDR3 nucleotides: TGCAGTGCTAGGATCAACACTGAAGCTTTCTTT. This translates into CSARINTEAFF.

This clonotype showed up many times. CDR3 loop: CASSLGGYGETQYF. Here the CDR3 DNA reads TGTGCCAGCAGCTTAGGAGGGTATGGAGAGACCCAGTACTTC. This chain links TRBV7-6 with TRBJ2-5; possible D gene TRBD2, 5 bases. CDR3 length: 14 amino acids. The germline V and J ends were trimmed by 1 base and 4 bases, with 10 bases remaining between them. Germline loops: CDR1 SGHVS, CDR2 FNYEAQ.

This clonotype has more than one count but fewer than ten. This rearrangement joins TRBV12-3 or TRBV12-4 to TRBJ1-6; D unresolved. Trimming removed 3 bases at V and 10 bases at J, with 4 bases between. The CDR3 extends over 11 amino acids. The CDR3, as DNA: TGTGCCAGCAGTTTTGGATCACCCCTCCACTTT. Protein sequence: CASSFGSPLHF.

This clonotype was seen repeatedly, ten times or more. CDR3 amino acids: CASSEITVYYQETQYF. The CDR3 nucleotides are TGTGCCAGCAGTGAAATAACCGTCTATTACCAAGAGACCCAGTACTTC. J is TRBJ2-5 and V is TRBV6-1; no firm D call. Germline lookup yields CDR1 MNHNS and CDR2 SASEGT. The CDR3 runs to 16 residues. V was cut by 2 bases and J by 0 bases, with 13 bases left in between.

This clonotype appeared a single time. V gene TRBV6-1 combines with J gene TRBJ2-5, with TRBD1 matching 9 bases. This CDR3 comprises 15 residues. J was trimmed by 2 bases and V by 3 bases; bases with no gene match: 4. The germline V gene has CDR1 MNHNS and CDR2 SASEGT. The CDR3 region is CASSDWTGEQETQYF. CDR3 coding DNA: TGTGCCAGCAGTGACTGGACAGGGGAACAAGAGACCCAGTACTTC.

This clonotype has ten or more counts. The chain employs TRBV13 and TRBJ1-2; 9 positions match TRBD1. The CDR3 totals 13 residues. The germline CDR1 and CDR2 sequences are PRHDT and FYEKMQ (reference sequence). V trimming: 5 bases; J trimming: 10 bases; junction bases outside the gene matches: 8. The CDR3 protein is CASSRPGQGDYTF. CDR3 bases: TGTGCCAGCAGCCGGCCGGGACAGGGAGACTACACCTTC.

Ten or more counts support this clonotype. This rearrangement joins TRBV6-2 or TRBV6-3 to TRBJ1-6; 11 bases match TRBD1. V gave up 0 bases and J gave up 0 bases; unmatched junction bases: 7. The CDR3 totals 20 residues. Per the germline V gene, CDR1 is MNHEY and CDR2 is SVGEGT. The CDR3 loop reads CASSYSYGQGASSYNSPLHF. The CDR3 DNA follows: TGTGCCAGCAGTTACTCCTACGGACAGGGGGCCAGCTCCTATAATTCACCCCTCCACTTT.

This clonotype was counted at least ten times. The chain is built from TRBV29-1 and TRBJ1-2; 9 bases are a match to TRBD1. Trimming removed 5 bases from V and 0 bases from J; junction bases left unmatched: 7. Per the germline V gene, CDR1 is SQVTM and CDR2 is ANQGSEA. This CDR3 contains 15 residues. The CDR3 nucleotides are TGCAGCGTTTCCGGGACAGGGCCGACTAACTATGGCTACACCTTC. Encoded protein: CSVSGTGPTNYGYTF.

The chain recombines TRBV7-2 with TRBJ2-5; D is uncertain. Germline CDR1 reads SGHTA; CDR2 reads FQGNSA. The CDR3 is 13 amino acids. The germline V and J ends were trimmed by 3 bases and 5 bases, with 10 bases remaining between them. In DNA, the CDR3 is TGTACCAGCAGCTTTGGGCTGGGGGAGACCCAGTACTTC. Translation gives CTSSFGLGETQYF.

This clonotype was seen repeatedly, ten times or more. The chain recombines TRBV6-1 with TRBJ1-6; possible D gene TRBD1, 5 bases. The length of the CDR3 is 15 residues. Germline V gene lookup returns CDR1 MNHNS and CDR2 SASEGT. The V end lost 6 bases, the J end lost 9 bases, and 18 bases lay between the germline ends. The CDR3 loop reads CASRVPTALASPLHF. CDR3 in DNA: TGTGCCAGCAGGGTACCGACAGCCTTGGCTTCACCCCTCCACTTT.

This clonotype was detected ten times or more. The gene calls are TRBV6-5 and TRBJ2-7, with a possible D match to TRBD2 (6 bases). The CDR3 has 13 residues. The V gene lost 10 bases and the J gene lost 0 bases, with 13 bases spanning the gap. CDR1 is MNHEY and CDR2 is SVGAGI in the germline V gene. The chain's CDR3 is CATLATNSYEQYF. The CDR3 bases are TGTGCCACGCTAGCGACGAACTCCTACGAGCAGTACTTC.

This clonotype was seen a few times. V and J are TRBV5-1 and TRBJ2-7; 7 nucleotides agree with TRBD2. The trim removed 1 base at V and 7 bases at J, leaving 11 bases unmatched. Germline assignment: CDR1 SGHRS and CDR2 YFSETQ. The CDR3 has 15 amino acids. The chain's CDR3 is CASSLISGASREQYF. The CDR3 DNA sequence: TGCGCCAGCAGCTTGATCAGCGGGGCCTCGAGGGAGCAGTACTTC.

This clonotype has at least ten counts. This sequence joins TRBV28 and TRBJ1-2; 10 positions agree with TRBD1. Germline V CDR1 and CDR2: MDHEN, SYDVKM. The CDR3 length is 14 residues. Germline trimming cut 2 bases from V and 6 bases from J; bases unmatched to any gene: 3. The CDR3 DNA is TGTGCCAGCAGTTTAGACAGGGGGCGGGATGGCTACACCTTC. This gives the protein CASSLDRGRDGYTF.

This clonotype has a count of ten or more. The chain couples TRBV3-1 to TRBJ2-5; 14 nucleotides align to TRBD2. J was trimmed by 5 bases and V by 1 base; bases with no gene match: 6. This CDR3 is 17 amino acids long. Germline CDR1 LGHDT, CDR2 YNNKEL (reference sequence). The CDR3 spells CASSQGTSGGLGETQYF. In DNA form, the CDR3 reads TGTGCCAGCAGCCAAGGGACTAGCGGGGGGCTGGGGGAGACCCAGTACTTC.